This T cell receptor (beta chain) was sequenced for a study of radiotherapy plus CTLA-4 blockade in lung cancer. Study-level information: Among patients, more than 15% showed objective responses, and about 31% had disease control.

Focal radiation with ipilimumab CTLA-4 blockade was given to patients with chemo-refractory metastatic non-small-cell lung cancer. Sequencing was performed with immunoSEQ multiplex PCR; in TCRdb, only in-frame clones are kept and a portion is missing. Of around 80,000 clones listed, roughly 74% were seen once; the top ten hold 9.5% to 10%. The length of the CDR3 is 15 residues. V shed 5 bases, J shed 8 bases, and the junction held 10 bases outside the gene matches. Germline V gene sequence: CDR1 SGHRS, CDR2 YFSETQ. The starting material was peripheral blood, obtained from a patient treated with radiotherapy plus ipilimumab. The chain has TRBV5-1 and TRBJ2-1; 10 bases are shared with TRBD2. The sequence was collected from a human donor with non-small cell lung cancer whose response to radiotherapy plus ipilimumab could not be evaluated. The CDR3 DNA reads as TGCGCCAGCAGAGGACTAGCGGAGGGGGCGGATGAGCAGTTCTTC. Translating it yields CASRGLAEGADEQFF.